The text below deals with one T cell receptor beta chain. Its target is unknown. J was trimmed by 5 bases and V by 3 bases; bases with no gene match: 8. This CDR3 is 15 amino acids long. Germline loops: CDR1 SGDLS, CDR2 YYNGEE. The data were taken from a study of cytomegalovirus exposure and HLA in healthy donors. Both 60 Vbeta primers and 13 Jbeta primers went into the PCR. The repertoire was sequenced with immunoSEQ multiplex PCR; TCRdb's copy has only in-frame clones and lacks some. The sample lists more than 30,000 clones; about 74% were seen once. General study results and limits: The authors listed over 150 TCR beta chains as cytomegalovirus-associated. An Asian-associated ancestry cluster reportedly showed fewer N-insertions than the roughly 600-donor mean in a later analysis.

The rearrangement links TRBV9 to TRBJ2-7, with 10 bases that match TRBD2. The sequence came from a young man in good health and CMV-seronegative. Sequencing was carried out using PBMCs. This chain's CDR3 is CASSASGGSKDEQYF. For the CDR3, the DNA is TGTGCCAGCAGCGCTAGCGGGGGCTCGAAGGACGAGCAGTACTTC.